This paragraph reports one T cell receptor (beta chain). The CDR3 runs 16 residues. V lost 1 base, J lost 6 bases, and 8 bases stayed unmatched. Germline-derived CDR1 and CDR2 are LGHDT and YNNKEL (reference sequence). The sample originates from a study of blood T cell repertoires in COVID-19. The wider study: Acute-phase and convalescent COVID-19 samples originated in the United States, Italy and Spain.

Some clones are missing from TCRdb's copy, which holds only in-frame ones; the method was immunoSEQ multiplex PCR. This table has about 41,000 clones, about 88% appearing once. The sequenced sample was peripheral blood. The chain uses TRBV3-1 (or the pseudogene TRBV3-2) and TRBJ2-2; 7 bases are shared with TRBD2. The receptor was isolated from a human donor in a cohort sampled during active COVID-19. CDR3 nucleotides: TGTGCCAGCAGCCAAGGGGCTAGCGGAGGGGCCGGGGAGCTGTTTTTT. Translating gives CASSQGASGGAGELFF.